One and the same sample provided the 14 T cell receptor beta chains below, sequenced in a study of CXCR3-negative and CXCR3-positive naive CD8 T cells. Points from the study as a whole: TRB CDR3s were more hydrophobic in CXCR3-positive than in CXCR3-negative naive cells.

Through 5' RACE with UMI labels, the TRB cDNA libraries were prepared. TCRdb re-called the 5' RACE reads; one entry per CDR3 protein, DNA not given. The sample shows tens of thousands of distinct CDR3 sequences, and under 0.55% sits with its ten largest clones. No antigen has been assigned to these receptors. Sequencing was performed on naive CXCR3+ CD8+ T cells from blood. Subset described: CD45RO-CCR7+CD27+CD95- naive CD8+ T cells expressing CXCR3 (TNR3+). The source of these receptors is a human donor in good health. Some clones in this sample may be carry-over from other donors' samples.

The V and J genes are TRBV6-6 and TRBJ2-1; the D call of TRBD1 rests on TCRdb alone, since no DNA is present to check it. The V gene's germline CDR1 is MNHNY and CDR2 SVGAGI (reference sequence). This CDR3 is built from 17 residues. The CDR3 here is CASSYSNPDPDYNEQFF.

The chain combines TRBV29-1 with TRBJ1-2; TCRdb designates TRBD1, a call that cannot be tested without DNA. The CDR3 is 12 amino acids. Looked up from germline, CDR1 is SQVTM and CDR2 is ANQGSEA. This chain's CDR3 is CSAAGGFYGYTF.

The genes are TRBV18 and TRBJ1-2; TCRdb returns TRBD1, unconfirmable since there is no DNA. CDR1 is KGHSH and CDR2 is LQKENI in the germline V gene. The CDR3 is 16 amino acids. This CDR3 is CASSPNGRGPVYGYTF.

V usage is TRBV7-6 and J usage is TRBJ1-1; there is no DNA to check the TCRdb D call of TRBD1. The length of the CDR3 is 15 residues. Per germline, CDR1 SGHVS and CDR2 FNYEAQ. CDR3 sequence reads: CASSLAPGLNTEAFF.

The CDR3 here is CASSPSGGAAGELFF. This chain joins TRBV6-6 and TRBJ2-2; absent DNA, TCRdb's TRBD2 call cannot be checked. Germline loops: CDR1 MNHNY, CDR2 SVGAGI (reference sequence). The CDR3 covers 15 residues.

This CDR3 reads CASRQGYGYTF. The genes are TRBV27 and TRBJ1-2; TCRdb designates TRBD1, a call that cannot be tested without DNA. Germline-derived CDR1 and CDR2 are MNHEY and SMNVEV (reference sequence). This CDR3 comprises 11 residues.

The gene calls are TRBV4-3 and TRBJ1-2. The CDR3 is made up of 18 amino acids. Looked up from germline, CDR1 is LGHNA and CDR2 is YSLEER. The CDR3 reads CASSQDILTSADNYGYTF.

The V gene is TRBV10-1, the J gene TRBJ2-1. The germline V gene encodes CDR1 WNHNN and CDR2 SYGVQD (reference sequence). The CDR3 spans 11 residues. The CDR3 loop is CASSDFCEQFF.

The rearrangement links TRBV4-2 to TRBJ2-1; the TCRdb call, TRBD1, lacks DNA for checking. Germline V CDR1 and CDR2: LGHNA, YNFKEQ. This CDR3 comprises 18 residues. CDR3: CASSQEGGSGQAYNEQFF.

The V and J genes are TRBV7-2 and TRBJ1-5. The germline V gene encodes CDR1 SGHTA and CDR2 FQGNSA. The CDR3 is 14 residues long. The CDR3 protein is CASSPQIEFQPQHF.

The chain employs TRBV20-1 and TRBJ2-7; as DNA is missing, the TRBD2 call by TCRdb cannot be tested. The CDR3 totals 14 residues. The germline gives CDR1 DFQATT, CDR2 SNEGSKA (reference sequence). The CDR3 region is CSAETSGRDYEQYF.

The J gene is TRBJ1-2, the V gene TRBV6-5. Germline V CDR1 and CDR2: MNHEY, SVGAGI. The CDR3 covers 13 residues. The CDR3 here is CASSYGGTYGYTF.

The V call is TRBV6-4, the J call TRBJ1-2; as DNA is missing, the TRBD1 call by TCRdb cannot be tested. The CDR3 is made up of 13 amino acids. Germline V gives CDR1 MRHNA, CDR2 SNTAGT. The chain's CDR3 is CASSDSTGGGYTF.

This sequence joins TRBV6-6 and TRBJ1-1; TCRdb's D call, TRBD1, is unchecked because there is no DNA. Germline CDR1 and CDR2: MNHNY and SVGAGI (reference sequence). The CDR3 is made up of 13 amino acids. CDR3 protein: CATRQGQNTEAFF.